This T cell receptor (beta chain) was identified during a study of T cell responses to AZD1222 COVID-19 vaccine. Study summary: Analyses pooled second doses at about 4 or about 12 weeks. Study-wide findings and caveats: Possibly, clonal diversity was underestimated; donors were largely white British and included more females. Among AZD1222 vaccinees, only six or seven were seropositive at baseline. Across the whole spike, CD4 TCRs peaked at regions 160-218 and 743-854.

The CDR3 has 14 amino acids. Germline V gene sequence: CDR1 SGHAT, CDR2 FQNNGV. V lost 5 bases to trimming and J lost 0 bases, with 10 bases between them. A remark on this clone: What it recognizes is unknown.

Clones were sequenced by immunoSEQ multiplex PCR, and TCRdb holds only the in-frame ones, with some missing. The table shows tens of thousands of clones, with 90% occurring only once. Sequencing used peripheral blood, obtained on day 0 of AZD1222 vaccination. The sequence derives from an adult in good health. The chain carries TRBV11-2 and TRBJ1-2; D remains unclear. For the CDR3, the DNA is TGTGCCAGCAGCCTCTCCTCCTCTAACTATGGCTACACCTTC. Protein product: CASSLSSSNYGYTF.